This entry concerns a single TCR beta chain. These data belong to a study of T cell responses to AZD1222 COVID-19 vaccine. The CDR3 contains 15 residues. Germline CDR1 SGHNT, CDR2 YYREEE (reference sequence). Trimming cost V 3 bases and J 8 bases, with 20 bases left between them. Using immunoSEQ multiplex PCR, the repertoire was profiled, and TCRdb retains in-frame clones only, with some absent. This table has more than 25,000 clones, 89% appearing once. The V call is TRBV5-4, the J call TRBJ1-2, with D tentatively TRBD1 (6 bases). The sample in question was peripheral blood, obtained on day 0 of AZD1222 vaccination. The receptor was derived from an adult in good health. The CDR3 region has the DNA TGTGCCAGCAGCTCGAGAGTAGGGGGGGGCCGGGGCTACACCTTC. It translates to CASSSRVGGGRGYTF. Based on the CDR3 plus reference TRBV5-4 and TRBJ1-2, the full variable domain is ETGVTQSPTHLIKTRGQQVTLRCSSQSGHNTVSWYQQALGQGPQFIFQYYREEENGRGNFPPRFSGLQFPNYSSELNVNALELDDSALYLCASSSRVGGGRGYTFGSGTRLTVV.